Listed below are T cell receptor beta chains from one sample, sequenced in a study of T cell repertoires in cytomegalovirus infection. Each CDR3 protein is one row after TCRdb ran MiXCR on the reads. The sample yields 630,000 or so distinct CDR3 sequences, 24% seen once. The sample comprised CD8+ T cells from PBMCs. These receptors were collected from a human donor in good health (CMV status not recorded). Some clones in this sample may be carry-over from other donors' samples. Each CDR3 is given with its conserved first and last residue. D genes are given only for firm matches. Clone size is shown for a subset of rows, as once, few, many or a class of expanded clone.

clone size | J gene | CDR3 length | V gene | D gene | CDR3 DNA | CDR3 protein
few | TRBJ2-1 | 17 | TRBV6-6 | NA | TGTGCCAGCAGTTATATGGTGGGGGCAAGCTCCTACAATGAGCAGTTCTTC | CASSYMVGASSYNEQFF
NA | TRBJ2-3 | 10 | TRBV20-1 | NA | TGCAGTGCTCTGTCAGATACGCAGTATTTT | CSALSDTQYF
many | TRBJ2-7 | 14 | TRBV12-3/TRBV12-4 | NA | TGTGCCAGCAGTGCTGGGGGGCTCAATTACGAGCAGTACTTC | CASSAGGLNYEQYF
many | TRBJ2-1 | 15 | TRBV5-1 | NA | TGCGCCAGCAGCCCCGCAGATAGCTCCTACAATGAGCAGTTCTTC | CASSPADSSYNEQFF
NA | TRBJ2-1 | 15 | TRBV19 | NA | TGTGCCAGTAGTATTGATGGGACCCAGGTTTATGAGCAGTTCTTC | CASSIDGTQVYEQFF
NA | TRBJ1-2 | 14 | TRBV27 | TRBD1 | TGTGCCAGCAGTGACTCGGGACAGGCGAATGGCTACACCTTC | CASSDSGQANGYTF
NA | TRBJ1-2 | 12 | TRBV29-1 | NA | TGCAGCGTTGACCTAAGGGGTTATGGCTACACCTTC | CSVDLRGYGYTF
many | TRBJ2-3 | 16 | TRBV7-6 | TRBD2 | TGTGCCAGCGCTACGGACTCGGGGGGGAGCACAGATACGCAGTATTTT | CASATDSGGSTDTQYF
NA | TRBJ2-1 | 16 | TRBV20-1 | NA | TGCAGTGCTTCAGACCACGGGACCGAACCACCCAATGAGCAGTTCTTC | CSASDHGTEPPNEQFF
NA | TRBJ2-2 | 14 | TRBV7-7 | TRBD1 | TGTGCTAGCAGCCATGGACAGGGAAGCGGGGAGCTGTTTTTT | CASSHGQGSGELFF
many | TRBJ2-1 | 18 | TRBV7-6 | NA | TGTGCCAGCAGCCCGGGGGCCGGGGGGCTTCTAAGGGGCAATGAGCAGTTCTTC | CASSPGAGGLLRGNEQFF
few | TRBJ1-2 | 12 | TRBV29-1 | NA | TGCAGCGTTCGGGGAAGAATGGATGGCTACACCTTC | CSVRGRMDGYTF
many | TRBJ1-1 | 15 | TRBV6-1 | TRBD1 | TGTGCCAGCAGTGGTAGACAGGGGTGGAACACTGAAGCTTTCTTT | CASSGRQGWNTEAFF
few | TRBJ2-4 | 14 | TRBV5-4 | TRBD1 | TGTGCCAGCAGCACGGACAGGGGCGAAAACATTCAGTACTTC | CASSTDRGENIQYF
NA | TRBJ2-5 | 17 | TRBV6-6 | TRBD1 | TGTGCCAGCAGCTCAAAGGCGAGAGACAGGGACCAAGAGACCCAGTACTTC | CASSSKARDRDQETQYF
NA | TRBJ2-2 | 14 | TRBV28 | NA | TGTGCCAGCAGTCTCAGGGTAGCCACCGGGGAGCTGTTTTTT | CASSLRVATGELFF
many | TRBJ1-5 | 13 | TRBV7-2 | NA | TGTGCCAGCAGTCCTCTTGGCAATCAGCCCCAGCATTTT | CASSPLGNQPQHF
many | TRBJ2-1 | 15 | TRBV7-2 | NA | TGTGCCAGCAGCGCTCTACCGGGACGTGTCGATGAGCAGTTCTTC | CASSALPGRVDEQFF
many | TRBJ1-4 | 14 | TRBV7-2 | NA | TGTGCCAGCAGTCAATGGGGGTTGGATGAAAAACTGTTTTTT | CASSQWGLDEKLFF
few | TRBJ1-5 | 11 | TRBV6-6 | NA | TGTGCCAGCAGTGGAATTCAGCCCCAGCATTTT | CASSGIQPQHF